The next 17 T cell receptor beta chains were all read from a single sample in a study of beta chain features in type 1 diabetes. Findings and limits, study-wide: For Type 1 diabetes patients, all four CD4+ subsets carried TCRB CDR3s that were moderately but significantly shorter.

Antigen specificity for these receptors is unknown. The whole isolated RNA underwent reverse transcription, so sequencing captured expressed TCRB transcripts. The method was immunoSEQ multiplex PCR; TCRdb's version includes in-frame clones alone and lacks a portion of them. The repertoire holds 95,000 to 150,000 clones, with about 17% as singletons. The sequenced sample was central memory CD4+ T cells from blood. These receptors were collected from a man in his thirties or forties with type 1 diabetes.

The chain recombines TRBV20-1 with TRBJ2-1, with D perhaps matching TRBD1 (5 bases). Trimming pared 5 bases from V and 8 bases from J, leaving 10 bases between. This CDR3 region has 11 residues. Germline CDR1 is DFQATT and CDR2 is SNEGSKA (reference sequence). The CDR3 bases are TGCAGTGCTGGCAGGGTCCATGAGCAGTTCTTC. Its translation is CSAGRVHEQFF.

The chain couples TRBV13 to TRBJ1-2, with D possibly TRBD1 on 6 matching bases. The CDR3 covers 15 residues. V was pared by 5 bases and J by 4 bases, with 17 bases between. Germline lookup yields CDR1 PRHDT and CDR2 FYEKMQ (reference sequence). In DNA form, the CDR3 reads TGTGCCAGCAGCCCCCGGGGGCGGGAGGGCTATGGCTACACCTTC. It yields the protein CASSPRGREGYGYTF.

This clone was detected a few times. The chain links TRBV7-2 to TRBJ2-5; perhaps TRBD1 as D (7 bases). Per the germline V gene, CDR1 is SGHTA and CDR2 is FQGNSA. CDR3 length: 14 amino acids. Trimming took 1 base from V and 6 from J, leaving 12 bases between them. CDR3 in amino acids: CASSLGQGGKTQYF. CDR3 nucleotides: TGTGCCAGCAGCTTAGGCCAGGGGGGAAAGACCCAGTACTTC.

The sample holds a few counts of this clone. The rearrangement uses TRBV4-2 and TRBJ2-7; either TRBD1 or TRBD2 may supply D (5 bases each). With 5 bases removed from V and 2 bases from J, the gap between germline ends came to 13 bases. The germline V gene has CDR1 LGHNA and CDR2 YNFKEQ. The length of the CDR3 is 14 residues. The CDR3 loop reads CASSSRDGAYEQYF. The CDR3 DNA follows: TGTGCCAGCAGCTCCCGGGACGGTGCCTACGAGCAGTACTTC.

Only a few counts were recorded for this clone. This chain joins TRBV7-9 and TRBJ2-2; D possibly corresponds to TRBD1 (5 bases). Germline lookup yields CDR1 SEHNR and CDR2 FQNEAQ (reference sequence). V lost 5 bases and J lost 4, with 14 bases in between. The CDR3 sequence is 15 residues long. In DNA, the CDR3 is TGTGCCAGCAGCCAGGGCCTGTCAGGCACCGGGGAGCTGTTTTTT. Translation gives CASSQGLSGTGELFF.

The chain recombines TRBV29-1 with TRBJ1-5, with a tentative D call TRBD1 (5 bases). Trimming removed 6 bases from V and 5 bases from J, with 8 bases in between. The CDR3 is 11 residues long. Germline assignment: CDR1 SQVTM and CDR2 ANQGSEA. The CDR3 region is CSVGGDQPQHF. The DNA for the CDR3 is TGCAGCGTCGGGGGAGATCAGCCCCAGCATTTT.

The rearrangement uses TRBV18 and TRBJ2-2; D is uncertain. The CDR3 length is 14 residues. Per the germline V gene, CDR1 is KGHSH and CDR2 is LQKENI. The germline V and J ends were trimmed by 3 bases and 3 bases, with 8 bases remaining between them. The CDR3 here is CASSPTRDTGELFF. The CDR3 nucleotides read TGTGCCAGCTCACCGACGAGAGACACCGGGGAGCTGTTTTTT. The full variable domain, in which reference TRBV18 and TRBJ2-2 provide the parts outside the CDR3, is NAGVMQNPRHLVRRRGQEARLRCSPMKGHSHVYWYRQLPEEGLKFMVYLQKENIIDESGMPKERFSAEFPKEGPSILRIQQVVRGDSAAYFCASSPTRDTGELFFGEGSRLTVL.

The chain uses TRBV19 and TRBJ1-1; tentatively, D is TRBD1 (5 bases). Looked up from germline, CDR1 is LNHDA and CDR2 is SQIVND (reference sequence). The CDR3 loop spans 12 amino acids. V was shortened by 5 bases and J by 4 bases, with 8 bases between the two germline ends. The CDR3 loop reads CASSPTATEAFF. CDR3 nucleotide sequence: TGTGCCAGTAGTCCGACAGCCACTGAAGCTTTCTTT.

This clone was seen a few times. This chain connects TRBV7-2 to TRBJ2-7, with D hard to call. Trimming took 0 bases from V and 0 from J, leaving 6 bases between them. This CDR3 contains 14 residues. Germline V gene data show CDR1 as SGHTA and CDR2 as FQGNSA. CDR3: CASSLARTSYEQYF. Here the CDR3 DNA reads TGTGCCAGCAGCTTAGCGCGGACCTCCTACGAGCAGTACTTC.

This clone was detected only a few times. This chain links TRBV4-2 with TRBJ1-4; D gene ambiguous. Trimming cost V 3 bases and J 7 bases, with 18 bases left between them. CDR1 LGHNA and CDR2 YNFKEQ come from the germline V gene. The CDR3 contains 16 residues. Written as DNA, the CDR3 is TGTGCCAGCAGCCAGGGAGGTGGGTGTATGAGTGAAAAACTGTTTTTT. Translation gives CASSQGGGCMSEKLFF.

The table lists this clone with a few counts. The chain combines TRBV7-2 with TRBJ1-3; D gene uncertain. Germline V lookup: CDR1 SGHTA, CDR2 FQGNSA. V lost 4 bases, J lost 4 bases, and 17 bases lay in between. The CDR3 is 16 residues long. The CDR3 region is CASSSFVGVFGNTIYF. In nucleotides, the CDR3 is TGTGCCAGCAGCTCCTTCGTCGGAGTATTCGGAAACACCATATATTTT.

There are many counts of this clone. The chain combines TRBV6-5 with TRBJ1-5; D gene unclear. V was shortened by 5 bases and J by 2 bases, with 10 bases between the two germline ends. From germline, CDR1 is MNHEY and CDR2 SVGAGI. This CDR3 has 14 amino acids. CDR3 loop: CASSRELGNQPQHF. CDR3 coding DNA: TGTGCCAGCAGTAGGGAGTTGGGCAATCAGCCCCAGCATTTT.

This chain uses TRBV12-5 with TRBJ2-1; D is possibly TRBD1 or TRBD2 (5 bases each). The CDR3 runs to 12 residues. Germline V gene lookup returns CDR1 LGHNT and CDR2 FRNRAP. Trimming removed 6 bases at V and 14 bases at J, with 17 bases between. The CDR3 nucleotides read TGTGCTAGTGGCTCCTCCGTTAGAGGGGAGTTCTTC. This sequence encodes CASGSSVRGEFF.

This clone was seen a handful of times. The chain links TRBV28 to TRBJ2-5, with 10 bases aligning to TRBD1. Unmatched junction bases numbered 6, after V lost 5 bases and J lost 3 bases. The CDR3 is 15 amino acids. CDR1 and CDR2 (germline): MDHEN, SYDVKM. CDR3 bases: TGTGCCAGCAGTCGACAGGGGGCGGCAGAAGAGACCCAGTACTTC. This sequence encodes CASSRQGAAEETQYF.

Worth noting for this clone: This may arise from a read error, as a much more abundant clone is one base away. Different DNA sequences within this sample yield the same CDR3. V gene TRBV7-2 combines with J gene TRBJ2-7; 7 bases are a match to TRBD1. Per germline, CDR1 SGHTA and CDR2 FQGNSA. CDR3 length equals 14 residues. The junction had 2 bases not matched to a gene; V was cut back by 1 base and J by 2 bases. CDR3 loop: CASSLGQGAYEQYF. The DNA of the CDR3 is TGTGCCAGCAGCTTAGGACAGGGCGCCTACGAGCAGTACTTC. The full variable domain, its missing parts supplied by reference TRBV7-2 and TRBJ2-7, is GAGVSQSPSNKVTEKGKDVELRCDPISGHTALYWYRQSLGQGLEFLIYFQGNSAPDKSGLPSDRFSAERTGGSVSTLTIQRTQQEDSAVYLCASSLGQGAYEQYFGPGTRLTVT.

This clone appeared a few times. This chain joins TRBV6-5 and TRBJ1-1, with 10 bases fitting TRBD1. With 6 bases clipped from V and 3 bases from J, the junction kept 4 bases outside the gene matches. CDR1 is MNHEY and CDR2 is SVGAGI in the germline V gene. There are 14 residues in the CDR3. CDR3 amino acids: CASRKGQGYTEAFF. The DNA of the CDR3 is TGTGCCAGCAGAAAGGGACAGGGGTACACTGAAGCTTTCTTT.

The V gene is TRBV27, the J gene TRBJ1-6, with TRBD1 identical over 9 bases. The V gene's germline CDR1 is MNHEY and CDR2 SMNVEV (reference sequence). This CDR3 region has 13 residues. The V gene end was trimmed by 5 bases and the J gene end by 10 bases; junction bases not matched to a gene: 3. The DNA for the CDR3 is TGTGCCAGCAGTGGGACAGGGACGTCACCCCTCCACTTT. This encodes CASSGTGTSPLHF.